Following are 30 T cell receptor beta chains from one sample sequenced in a study of shared clonotypes between healthy human individuals. Sequencing was performed with immunoSEQ multiplex PCR; in TCRdb, only in-frame clones are kept and a portion is missing. Here the sample spans around 2.3 million clones, roughly 95% being singletons. The sample consisted of naive CD4+ T cells sorted from blood. As for subset: CD45RA+ positively selected. The receptors here all came from a man between 18 and 29 years old in good health.

On this clone itself: The same CDR3 arises from other DNA sequences in this sample as well. V usage is TRBV4-1 and J usage is TRBJ1-5; D is ambiguous. V was pared by 3 bases and J by 0 bases, with 6 bases between. The CDR3 extends over 14 amino acids. The germline V gene encodes CDR1 MGHRA and CDR2 YSYEKL. The CDR3 region is CASSQDHSNQPQHF. The CDR3 coding sequence is TGCGCCAGCAGCCAGGACCATAGCAATCAGCCCCAGCATTTT.

This clone was detected once. The chain combines TRBV27 with TRBJ2-7, with TRBD2 as a possible D gene (6 bases). V lost 4 bases, J lost 0 bases, and 16 bases lay in between. This CDR3 has 16 residues. Germline V CDR1 and CDR2: MNHEY, SMNVEV (reference sequence). The CDR3 loop is CASSSVDGGSSYEQYF. In nucleotides, the CDR3 is TGTGCCAGCAGTTCCGTAGATGGGGGGAGCTCCTACGAGCAGTACTTC.

The chain employs TRBV11-1 and TRBJ2-3, with D possibly called TRBD1 or TRBD2 (5 bases each). The CDR3 runs 15 residues. V gave up 3 bases and J gave up 1 base, with 11 bases separating them. Germline CDR1 reads SGHAT; CDR2 reads FQDESV (reference sequence). The CDR3 nucleotides are TGTGCCAGCAGCTTGCTGGGGGACGGCACAGATACGCAGTATTTT. Translation gives CASSLLGDGTDTQYF.

The chain combines TRBV7-2 with TRBJ2-2; D unclear. V was trimmed by 5 bases and J by 0 bases, leaving 10 bases between them. Germline V gives CDR1 SGHTA, CDR2 FQGNSA. The CDR3 totals 15 residues. The CDR3 loop reads CASSVAAANTGELFF. CDR3 DNA: TGTGCCAGCAGCGTGGCGGCCGCGAACACCGGGGAGCTGTTTTTT.

The chain couples TRBV11-2 to TRBJ1-3; D call uncertain. The V and J ends lost 5 bases and 0 bases respectively, with 11 bases between them. CDR1 is SGHAT, CDR2 FQNNGV, per germline. The CDR3 is 15 residues long. The CDR3 reads CASSPDGISGNTIYF. Written as DNA, the CDR3 is TGTGCCAGCAGCCCAGACGGAATCTCTGGAAACACCATATATTTT.

J is TRBJ1-2 and V is TRBV6-5; 9 nucleotides line up with TRBD1. Unmatched junction bases numbered 8, after V lost 4 bases and J lost 5 bases. This CDR3 region has 15 residues. Germline assignment: CDR1 MNHEY and CDR2 SVGAGI. The CDR3 region is CASSSSRQGVYGYTF. CDR3 DNA sequence: TGTGCCAGCAGTTCTTCCAGACAGGGGGTTTATGGCTACACCTTC.

The J gene is TRBJ2-1, the V gene TRBV7-2, with 9 bases lining up with TRBD2. The CDR3 contains 15 residues. V was pared by 1 base and J by 6 bases, with 4 bases of the junction left unmatched. Looked up from germline, CDR1 is SGHTA and CDR2 is FQGNSA. This CDR3 reads CASSLDGTSSNEQFF. CDR3 coding DNA: TGTGCCAGCAGCTTAGACGGGACTAGCTCCAATGAGCAGTTCTTC.

The chain uses TRBV30 and TRBJ1-5; D possibly corresponds to TRBD1 (5 bases). Germline V gene sequence: CDR1 GTSNPN, CDR2 SVGIG (reference sequence). The CDR3 extends over 16 amino acids. V was pared by 0 bases and J by 0 bases, with 12 bases between. The CDR3 sequence is CAWSVRGQGSNQPQHF. CDR3 sequence (DNA): TGTGCCTGGAGTGTACGTGGTCAGGGTAGCAATCAGCCCCAGCATTTT.

The J gene is TRBJ2-7, the V gene TRBV6-6; maybe TRBD2 (6 bases). Germline V gives CDR1 MNHNY, CDR2 SVGAGI (reference sequence). The CDR3 has 12 amino acids. V gave up 6 bases and J gave up 7 bases, with 13 bases separating them. CDR3 sequence reads: CASRGLGREQYF. The DNA for the CDR3 is TGTGCCAGCAGGGGACTCGGTCGAGAGCAGTACTTC.

This clone is a singleton in its sample. The rearrangement uses TRBV11-2 and TRBJ2-6; tentatively, D is TRBD2 (5 bases). Germline values: CDR1 SGHAT, CDR2 FQNNGV. The V and J ends lost 5 bases and 1 base respectively, with 6 bases between them. The CDR3 spans 14 residues. CDR3: CASSRTSGANVLTF. DNA of the CDR3: TGTGCCAGCAGCCGGACTTCTGGGGCCAACGTCCTGACTTTC.

This clone was seen once. This rearrangement joins TRBV28 to TRBJ1-2; D might be TRBD1 (6 bases). Trimming removed 4 bases at V and 3 bases at J, with 15 bases between. This CDR3 has 15 amino acids. Germline V gene sequence: CDR1 MDHEN, CDR2 SYDVKM. In nucleotides, the CDR3 is TGTGCCAGCAGTTCCACAGGGCGTGCTGACTATGGCTACACCTTC. This sequence encodes CASSSTGRADYGYTF.

The V and J genes are TRBV6-1 and TRBJ1-5; D may be TRBD1 (5 bases). Germline values: CDR1 MNHNS, CDR2 SASEGT. V shed 1 base and J shed 5 bases, with 9 bases lying between them. The CDR3 spans 14 residues. CDR3 nucleotide sequence: TGTGCCAGCAGTGAAGAGCGAGGGGATCAGCCCCAGCATTTT. Its protein is CASSEERGDQPQHF.

The CDR3 region is CASSQGLAGVGTQYF. In DNA, the CDR3 is TGCGCCAGCAGCCAAGGATTAGCGGGGGTCGGGACCCAGTACTTC. The chain carries TRBV4-1 and TRBJ2-5; TRBD2 agrees at 9 bases. The V gene end was trimmed by 1 base and the J gene end by 7 bases; junction bases not matched to a gene: 7. The germline CDR1 and CDR2 sequences are MGHRA and YSYEKL. This CDR3 has 15 residues.

V usage is TRBV7-9 and J usage is TRBJ1-1, with 7 bases identical to TRBD1. V trimming: 3 bases; J trimming: 3 bases; junction bases outside the gene matches: 1. This CDR3 has 13 amino acids. Germline V gene data show CDR1 as SEHNR and CDR2 as FQNEAQ (reference sequence). CDR3 coding DNA: TGTGCCAGCAGCTTCCAGGGGGACACTGAAGCTTTCTTT. Its protein is CASSFQGDTEAFF.

The gene calls are TRBV10-3 and TRBJ2-1; 10 nucleotides align to TRBD1. V dropped 7 bases and J dropped 6; count of bases not matched to a gene: 9. The CDR3 has 15 amino acids. Per germline, CDR1 ENHRY and CDR2 SYGVKD. The DNA for the CDR3 is TGTGCCATCATGAATACCGGGACAGGGGTCAATGAGCAGTTCTTC. Its translation is CAIMNTGTGVNEQFF.

A remark on this clone: The same CDR3 arises from other DNA sequences in this sample as well. The rearrangement uses TRBV11-2 and TRBJ2-3; 15 nucleotides match TRBD2. Germline V gives CDR1 SGHAT, CDR2 FQNNGV. The CDR3 extends over 16 amino acids. The V and J ends lost 5 bases and 6 bases, in that order; junction bases with no gene match: 6. CDR3 amino acids: CASSPGLAGGSDTQYF. The CDR3 DNA reads as TGTGCCAGCAGCCCGGGACTAGCGGGAGGTTCGGATACGCAGTATTTT. The full variable domain, rest sourced from reference TRBV11-2 and TRBJ2-3, is EAGVAQSPRYKIIEKRQSVAFWCNPISGHATLYWYQQILGQGPKLLIQFQNNGVVDDSQLPKDRFSAERLKGVDSTLKIQPAKLEDSAVYLCASSPGLAGGSDTQYFGPGTRLTVL.

V and J are TRBV13 and TRBJ2-7; 12 positions match TRBD1. The CDR3 runs 15 residues. CDR1 PRHDT and CDR2 FYEKMQ come from the germline V gene (reference sequence). Germline trimming cut 5 bases from V and 3 bases from J; bases unmatched to any gene: 5. CDR3 in DNA: TGTGCCAGCAGCGTGGGACAGGGGGCACTCTACGAGCAGTACTTC. It translates to CASSVGQGALYEQYF.

The chain employs TRBV7-2 and TRBJ2-3; a weak D match, TRBD2 (6 bases). Germline assignment: CDR1 SGHTA and CDR2 FQGNSA. Trimming removed 3 bases at V and 10 bases at J, with 17 bases between. This CDR3 has 14 amino acids. The CDR3 DNA reads TGTGCCAGCAGCTTTAGGTCTAGCGAATTTCCGCAGTATTTT. Residues: CASSFRSSEFPQYF.

On this clone itself: At the DNA level, this CDR3 is encoded by other sequences in the same sample as well. The chain uses TRBV9 and TRBJ1-5; D unresolved. Germline V gene lookup returns CDR1 SGDLS and CDR2 YYNGEE. CDR3 length: 14 amino acids. V dropped 2 bases and J dropped 1 base, with 7 bases sitting between them. The CDR3 sequence: CASSVGGSNQPQHF. The CDR3 coding sequence is TGTGCCAGCAGCGTGGGCGGGAGCAATCAGCCCCAGCATTTT.

The gene calls are TRBV7-2 and TRBJ1-2, with 7 bases lining up with TRBD1. Looked up from germline, CDR1 is SGHTA and CDR2 is FQGNSA. V shed 3 bases and J 4 bases; nucleotides not matched to a gene: 8. The CDR3 contains 15 residues. Here the CDR3 reads CASSLQPGQLYGYTF. For the CDR3, the DNA is TGTGCCAGCAGCTTGCAGCCGGGACAGCTCTATGGCTACACCTTC.

CDR3 loop: CASRAAGGFEQYF. CDR3 nucleotides: TGTGCCAGCAGAGCGGCAGGGGGCTTCGAGCAGTACTTC. The chain combines TRBV6-5 with TRBJ2-7; 8 bases match TRBD1. V shed 6 bases, J shed 6 bases, and the junction held 7 bases outside the gene matches. The CDR3 is 13 residues long. Germline lookup yields CDR1 MNHEY and CDR2 SVGAGI.

In regard to this clone: Other DNA sequences within the sample encode an identical CDR3. J is TRBJ1-5 and V is TRBV10-3; D call uncertain. Per the germline V gene, CDR1 is ENHRY and CDR2 is SYGVKD. CDR3 size: 13 residues. The V end was cut by 2 bases, the J end by 6 bases, with 8 bases between. CDR3 in amino acids: CAISEGVGQPQHF. CDR3 in DNA: TGTGCCATCAGTGAGGGGGTCGGTCAGCCCCAGCATTTT.

The J gene is TRBJ2-3, the V gene TRBV28, with 7 nucleotides matching TRBD2. The CDR3 is made up of 17 amino acids. The V gene end was trimmed by 1 base and the J gene end by 1 base; junction bases not matched to a gene: 8. Germline loops: CDR1 MDHEN, CDR2 SYDVKM. The CDR3 protein is CASSLYLVGGGTDTQYF. DNA for the CDR3: TGTGCCAGCAGTTTATACCTAGTGGGGGGGGGCACAGATACGCAGTATTTT.

The chain links TRBV7-2 to TRBJ2-3, with D perhaps TRBD1 or TRBD2 (5 bases each). The V end was cut by 5 bases, the J end by 1 base, with 10 bases between. The CDR3 covers 14 residues. Looked up from germline, CDR1 is SGHTA and CDR2 is FQGNSA. The DNA for the CDR3 is TGTGCCAGCAGCCAACGGGGCCGCACAGATACGCAGTATTTT. Its translation is CASSQRGRTDTQYF.

J is TRBJ2-1 and V is TRBV18, with TRBD2 matching over 9 bases. V lost 2 bases and J lost 7; bases outside the gene matches: 6. This CDR3 is built from 15 residues. Per the germline V gene, CDR1 is KGHSH and CDR2 is LQKENI. The CDR3 loop is CASSPKRGATNEQFF. CDR3 in DNA: TGTGCCAGCTCACCAAAGCGGGGGGCCACGAATGAGCAGTTCTTC. Supplemented by reference TRBV18 and TRBJ2-1, the full variable domain reads NAGVMQNPRHLVRRRGQEARLRCSPMKGHSHVYWYRQLPEEGLKFMVYLQKENIIDESGMPKERFSAEFPKEGPSILRIQQVVRGDSAAYFCASSPKRGATNEQFFGPGTRLTVL.

The CDR3 DNA sequence: TGCAGCACCCAGCACAGCTTTTTTTCTAACTATGGCTACACCTTC. It translates to CSTQHSFFSNYGYTF. The V and J genes are TRBV29-1 and TRBJ1-2; D not certain. Germline V gene sequence: CDR1 SQVTM, CDR2 ANQGSEA. Deletions cut 8 bases from V and 0 bases from J, with 19 bases between. This CDR3 has 15 amino acids.

The chain employs TRBV9 and TRBJ1-6; D might be TRBD1 (6 bases). Germline CDR1 and CDR2: SGDLS and YYNGEE. This CDR3 contains 18 residues. V was pared by 4 bases and J by 0 bases, with 17 bases between. The DNA for the CDR3 is TGTGCCAGCAGCTCAAACAGGGATAGAAACTCCTATAATTCACCCCTCCACTTT. Translation: CASSSNRDRNSYNSPLHF.

V is TRBV7-6 and J is TRBJ2-3; 8 bases fit TRBD1. The germline gives CDR1 SGHVS, CDR2 FNYEAQ. The trim removed 5 bases at V and 6 bases at J, leaving 19 bases unmatched. The length of the CDR3 is 18 residues. The CDR3 reads CASSRQTRGQALSDTQYF. As DNA, the CDR3 is TGTGCCAGCAGCCGCCAGACCCGGGGACAGGCCCTCTCGGATACGCAGTATTTT.

The DNA of the CDR3 is TGTGCCAGTAGTATAGTGTATACAGGGTTCAATCAGCCCCAGCATTTT. Its translation is CASSIVYTGFNQPQHF. The V gene is TRBV19, the J gene TRBJ1-5; TRBD1 is a possible D gene (6 bases). CDR1 and CDR2 (germline): LNHDA, SQIVND (reference sequence). V lost 1 base and J lost 3, with 13 bases in between. The CDR3 covers 16 residues.

The chain links TRBV7-9 to TRBJ2-1; 10 bases line up with TRBD2. V lost 5 bases and J lost 7; bases outside the gene matches: 8. Germline CDR1 is SEHNR and CDR2 is FQNEAQ (reference sequence). This CDR3 spans 15 amino acids. The CDR3 sequence is CASSMTSGFGNEQFF. The CDR3 DNA reads as TGTGCCAGCAGCATGACTAGCGGGTTTGGTAATGAGCAGTTCTTC.